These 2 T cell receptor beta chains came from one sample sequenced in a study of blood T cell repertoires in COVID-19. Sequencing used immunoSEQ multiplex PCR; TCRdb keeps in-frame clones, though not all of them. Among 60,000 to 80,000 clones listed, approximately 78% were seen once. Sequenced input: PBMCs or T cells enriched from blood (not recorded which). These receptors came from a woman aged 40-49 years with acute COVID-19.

This chain's CDR3 is CSVVRTGNTEAFF. The CDR3, as DNA: TGCAGCGTTGTCAGGACAGGGAACACTGAAGCTTTCTTT. V is TRBV29-1 and J is TRBJ1-1, with 7 bases lining up with TRBD1. V lost 4 bases, J lost 1 base, and 3 bases stayed unmatched. The germline gives CDR1 SQVTM, CDR2 ANQGSEA. This CDR3 region has 13 residues. The full variable domain, completed using reference TRBV29-1 and TRBJ1-1, is SAVISQKPSRDICQRGTSLTIQCQVDSQVTMMFWYRQQPGQSLTLIATANQGSEATYESGFVIDKFPISRPNLTFSTLTVSNMSPEDSSIYLCSVVRTGNTEAFFGQGTRLTVV.

This CDR3 is CATSEDRNNEQFF. In DNA, the CDR3 is TGTGCCACCAGTGAAGATAGAAACAATGAGCAGTTCTTC. This rearrangement joins TRBV24-1 to TRBJ2-1; D is uncertain. V dropped 4 bases and J dropped 5 bases, with 8 bases sitting between them. This CDR3 is 13 amino acids long. Germline V CDR1 and CDR2: KGHDR, SFDVKD.